This passage covers 21 T cell receptor beta chains from one sample sequenced in a study of blood T cell repertoires in COVID-19. Method: immunoSEQ multiplex PCR; TCRdb's copy keeps in-frame clones and lacks some. The sample holds around 83,000 clones, around 85% seen once. Input material: peripheral blood. The source is an older woman with acute or convalescent COVID-19.

The rearrangement uses TRBV18 and TRBJ2-6; a weak D match, TRBD2 (5 bases). CDR1 and CDR2 (germline): KGHSH, LQKENI. The CDR3 consists of 17 residues. V lost 3 bases and J 0 bases, leaving 12 bases between the germline ends. The CDR3 nucleotides are TGTGCCAGCTCACCCCTGGCAGGAGGCTCTGGGGCCAACGTCCTGACTTTC. Its protein product is CASSPLAGGSGANVLTF.

The chain recombines TRBV10-1 with TRBJ2-5, with D maybe TRBD2 (7 bases). Germline assignment: CDR1 WNHNN and CDR2 SYGVQD (reference sequence). This CDR3 comprises 15 residues. Trimming removed 7 bases from V and 1 base from J, with 16 bases in between. The CDR3 DNA follows: TGCGCCAGCATGGGGGGGCCCGAAATCCAAGAGACCCAGTACTTC. Protein sequence: CASMGGPEIQETQYF.

This clone turned up a few times. The chain has TRBV6-5 and TRBJ1-5, with 10 bases identical to TRBD1. The CDR3 runs 15 residues. Germline V lookup: CDR1 MNHEY, CDR2 SVGAGI. V was clipped by 6 bases and J by 4 bases; unmatched bases: 6. CDR3 sequence reads: CASSSDRGRNQPQHF. In DNA, the CDR3 is TGTGCCAGCAGCTCAGACAGGGGGCGGAATCAGCCCCAGCATTTT.

The CDR3 nucleotides read TGTGCCAGCAGTTTTCTGAACACCGGGGAGCTGTTTTTT. This sequence encodes CASSFLNTGELFF. V gene TRBV27 combines with J gene TRBJ2-2, with D hard to call. The V gene's germline CDR1 is MNHEY and CDR2 SMNVEV (reference sequence). The CDR3 is 13 amino acids. Deletions cut 3 bases from V and 1 base from J, with 3 bases between.

This rearrangement joins TRBV4-1 to TRBJ1-5, with D hard to call. This CDR3 is 13 amino acids long. CDR1 and CDR2 (germline): MGHRA, YSYEKL. Between the trimmed V and J ends, which lost 1 base and 11 bases, there was a span of 12 bases. The CDR3 bases are TGCGCCAGCAGCCAAGGCCCGGGTTGGGCCCAGCATTTT. Its protein is CASSQGPGWAQHF.

J is TRBJ2-3 and V is TRBV19; weak D call: TRBD2 (7 bases). CDR1 is LNHDA and CDR2 is SQIVND in the germline V gene (reference sequence). Trimming removed 8 bases from V and 4 bases from J, with 10 bases in between. There are 12 residues in the CDR3. CDR3 coding DNA: TGTGCCAGTGGGGGGGCCGCAGATACGCAGTATTTT. Translation gives CASGGAADTQYF.

The chain couples TRBV11-2 to TRBJ2-5; no firm D call. This CDR3 spans 16 amino acids. Trimming took off 3 bases at V and 0 bases at J, with 14 bases between the two ends. The germline CDR1 and CDR2 sequences are SGHAT and FQNNGV. The CDR3 sequence: CASSFGRQPYQETQYF. CDR3 bases: TGTGCCAGCAGCTTTGGAAGACAACCTTACCAAGAGACCCAGTACTTC.

This rearrangement joins TRBV5-1 to TRBJ2-7, with TRBD1 identical over 7 bases. V trimming: 0 bases; J trimming: 5 bases; junction bases outside the gene matches: 8. Germline V gene lookup returns CDR1 SGHRS and CDR2 YFSETQ. The CDR3 loop spans 15 amino acids. As DNA, the CDR3 is TGCGCCAGCAGCTTGGGTGAGGTAGGGGGCGACGAGCAGTACGTC. Amino acid sequence: CASSLGEVGGDEQYV.

This clone was picked up a small number of times. J is TRBJ2-1 and V is TRBV11-2, with a weak D call TRBD2 (6 bases). With 4 bases removed from V and 8 bases from J, the gap between germline ends came to 30 bases. The V gene's germline CDR1 is SGHAT and CDR2 FQNNGV. The CDR3 runs 19 residues. Here the CDR3 reads CASSSRLRAGRFFADEQFF. The DNA of the CDR3 is TGTGCCAGCAGCTCTCGGTTGCGGGCTGGGAGGTTTTTTGCGGATGAGCAGTTCTTC.

This rearrangement joins TRBV7-7 to TRBJ2-2; 9 bases are shared with TRBD1. J lost 5 bases, V lost 1 base, and 5 bases had no gene match. CDR1 and CDR2 (germline): SSHAT, FNYEAQ (reference sequence). The CDR3 is made up of 16 amino acids. The CDR3: CASSLEFGTGTGELFF. The CDR3 nucleotides read TGTGCCAGCAGCTTAGAATTTGGGACAGGGACCGGGGAGCTGTTTTTT.

CDR3 in DNA: TGTGCCACCAGTTCGACAGGGAGGTATGGCTACACCTTC. Amino acid sequence: CATSSTGRYGYTF. The chain joins TRBV24-1 to TRBJ1-2; 7 bases are shared with TRBD1. Losses at the gene ends were 6 bases for V and 5 bases for J; bases not matched to a gene: 5. Per the germline V gene, CDR1 is KGHDR and CDR2 is SFDVKD. The CDR3 runs to 13 residues.

On this clone: Other DNA sequences of this sample code for an identical CDR3. The chain joins TRBV5-1 to TRBJ1-3, with D hard to call. The V gene's germline CDR1 is SGHRS and CDR2 YFSETQ. There are 14 residues in the CDR3. With 1 base removed from V and 2 bases from J, the gap between germline ends came to 7 bases. The CDR3 DNA reads TGCGCCAGCAGCTTGACGGGAACTGGAAACACCATATATTTT. Translated: CASSLTGTGNTIYF.

V is TRBV4-1 and J is TRBJ2-5; a weak D match, TRBD1 (5 bases). Germline CDR1 and CDR2: MGHRA and YSYEKL. Between the trimmed V and J ends, which lost 3 bases and 1 base, there was a span of 15 bases. The length of the CDR3 is 16 residues. The CDR3 reads CASSQDDSRPQETQYF. For the CDR3, the DNA is TGCGCCAGCAGCCAGGACGACAGCCGACCCCAAGAGACCCAGTACTTC.

The rearrangement links TRBV7-7 to TRBJ2-5, with 7 bases aligning to TRBD1. The CDR3 sequence is 15 residues long. Germline V gene data show CDR1 as SSHAT and CDR2 as FNYEAQ (reference sequence). V shed 1 base and J 2 bases; nucleotides not matched to a gene: 4. The CDR3 sequence is CASSLGGQTQETQYF. The CDR3 coding sequence is TGTGCCAGCAGCTTAGGGGGACAGACTCAAGAGACCCAGTACTTC.

This chain joins TRBV6-5 and TRBJ2-1, with TRBD1 matching over 7 bases. The V gene end was trimmed by 0 bases and the J gene end by 2 bases; junction bases not matched to a gene: 1. There are 15 residues in the CDR3. Germline CDR1 and CDR2: MNHEY and SVGAGI. The DNA for the CDR3 is TGTGCCAGCAGTTACTCAGGGGGCCCCTACAATGAGCAGTTCTTC. It encodes CASSYSGGPYNEQFF.

In DNA form, the CDR3 reads TGTGCCAGCAGTGGGCGGGACAGGGGATTAGAGACCCAGTACTTC. Translation gives CASSGRDRGLETQYF. This chain links TRBV2 with TRBJ2-5, with TRBD1 matching 10 bases. This CDR3 spans 15 amino acids. The germline gives CDR1 SNHLY, CDR2 FYNNEI. V lost 4 bases and J lost 4; bases outside the gene matches: 6.

The rearrangement links TRBV30 to TRBJ1-1; D possibly corresponds to TRBD1 (5 bases). CDR1 GTSNPN and CDR2 SVGIG come from the germline V gene (reference sequence). V lost 4 bases and J lost 0, with 15 bases in between. The CDR3 has 15 residues. The CDR3 DNA sequence: TGTGCCTGGACTATGGGGGGACGGATGAACACTGAAGCTTTCTTT. Amino acids: CAWTMGGRMNTEAFF.

V gene TRBV7-2 combines with J gene TRBJ2-1, with 11 bases matching TRBD2. The CDR3 spans 16 residues. V lost 1 base, J lost 10 bases, and 9 bases stayed unmatched. Germline-derived CDR1 and CDR2 are SGHTA and FQGNSA. The CDR3 here is CASSLDLAGGVREQFF. The CDR3 DNA follows: TGTGCCAGCAGCTTAGATCTAGCGGGAGGCGTCAGAGAGCAGTTCTTC.

The V call is TRBV4-1, the J call TRBJ1-1; a weak D match, TRBD1 (5 bases). The CDR3 length is 15 residues. Germline V gene data show CDR1 as MGHRA and CDR2 as YSYEKL. Trimming took 3 bases from V and 10 from J, leaving 21 bases between them. The CDR3: CASSQDDSGQLGAFF. DNA for the CDR3: TGCGCCAGCAGCCAGGACGACAGCGGGCAACTCGGAGCTTTCTTT.

This clone was seen once. The V call is TRBV11-2, the J call TRBJ1-2; TRBD1 aligns across 10 bases. Germline CDR1 and CDR2: SGHAT and FQNNGV. The V and J ends lost 5 bases and 3 bases, in that order; junction bases with no gene match: 0. The CDR3 has 13 residues. The CDR3 protein is CASSGQGDYGYTF. In nucleotides, the CDR3 is TGTGCCAGCAGCGGACAGGGGGACTATGGCTACACCTTC.

The DNA for the CDR3 is TGTGCCAGCAGCTTAATTAGCGGGAGGTATAATGAGCAGTTCTTC. This encodes CASSLISGRYNEQFF. This rearrangement joins TRBV7-9 to TRBJ2-1; 10 bases fit TRBD2. Germline CDR1 and CDR2: SEHNR and FQNEAQ (reference sequence). The V gene end was trimmed by 2 bases and the J gene end by 7 bases; junction bases not matched to a gene: 5. This CDR3 is 15 amino acids long.